This TCR beta chain was sequenced in a study of cytomegalovirus exposure and HLA in healthy donors. Whole-study findings and limits: Previous analysis showed most TCR beta V segments were productive about 87% or about 30% of the time. The authors excluded some V segments, including TRBV6-2 and TRBV6-3, as indistinguishable. The study recorded around 160 TCR beta chains that were cytomegalovirus-associated.

PCR used 60 Vbeta primers and 13 Jbeta primers. The authors' processing: Later reanalysis found around 80 million unique TCR beta chains, around 10 million of them shared. Method: immunoSEQ multiplex PCR; TCRdb's copy keeps in-frame clones and lacks some. For V, J and clone size, that table is used; D and trimming come from the DNA. The data show some 150,000 clones, over 65% seen once. This clone was picked up one time. The target antigen is unknown. V was clipped by 4 bases and J by 6 bases; unmatched bases: 5. The germline V gene encodes CDR1 SGDLS and CDR2 YYNGEE. The CDR3 runs to 13 residues. The sequenced material came from PBMCs. The chain links TRBV9 to TRBJ2-7, with 9 nucleotides matching TRBD1. The sequence was collected from a female donor in good health and CMV-seropositive. The CDR3 bases are TGTGCCAGCAGCACCACGACAGGGGGCGAGCAGTACTTC. Amino acid sequence: CASSTTTGGEQYF.